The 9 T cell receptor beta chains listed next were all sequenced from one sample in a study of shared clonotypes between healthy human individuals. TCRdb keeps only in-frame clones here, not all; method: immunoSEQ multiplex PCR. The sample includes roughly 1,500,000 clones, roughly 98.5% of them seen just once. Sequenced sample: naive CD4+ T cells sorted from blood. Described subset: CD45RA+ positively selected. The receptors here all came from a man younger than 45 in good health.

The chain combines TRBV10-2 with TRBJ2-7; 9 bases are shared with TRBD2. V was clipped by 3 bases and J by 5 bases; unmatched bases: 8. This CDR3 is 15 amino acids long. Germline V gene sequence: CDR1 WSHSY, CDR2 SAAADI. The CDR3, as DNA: TGCGCCAGCAGTGACCGGGCGGGAGGGCCCAACGAGCAGTACTTC. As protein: CASSDRAGGPNEQYF.

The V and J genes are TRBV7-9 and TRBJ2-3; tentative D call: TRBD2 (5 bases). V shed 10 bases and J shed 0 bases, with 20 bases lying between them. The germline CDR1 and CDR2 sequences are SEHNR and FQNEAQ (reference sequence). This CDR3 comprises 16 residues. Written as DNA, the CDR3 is TGTGCCACCCTCGAGCGGATGTACTCTAGCACAGATACGCAGTATTTT. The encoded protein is CATLERMYSSTDTQYF.

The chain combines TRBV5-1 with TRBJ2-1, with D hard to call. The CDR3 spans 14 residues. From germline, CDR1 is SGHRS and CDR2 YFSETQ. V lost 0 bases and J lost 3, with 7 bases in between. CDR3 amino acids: CASSLESGYNEQFF. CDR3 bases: TGCGCCAGCAGCTTGGAGAGTGGCTACAATGAGCAGTTCTTC.

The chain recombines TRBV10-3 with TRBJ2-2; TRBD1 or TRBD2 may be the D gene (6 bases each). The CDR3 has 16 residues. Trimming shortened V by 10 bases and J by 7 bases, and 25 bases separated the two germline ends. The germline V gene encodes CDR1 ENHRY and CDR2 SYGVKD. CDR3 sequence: CATRGPVGSGIGELFF. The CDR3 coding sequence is TGTGCCACCCGGGGGCCTGTAGGGTCGGGAATCGGGGAGCTGTTTTTT.

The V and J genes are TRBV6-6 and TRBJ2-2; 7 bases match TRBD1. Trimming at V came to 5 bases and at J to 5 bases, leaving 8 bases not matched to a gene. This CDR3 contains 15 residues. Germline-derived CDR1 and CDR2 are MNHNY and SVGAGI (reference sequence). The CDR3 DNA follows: TGTGCCAGCAGTCCCAACAGGGGTTCGACCGGGGAGCTGTTTTTT. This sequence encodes CASSPNRGSTGELFF.

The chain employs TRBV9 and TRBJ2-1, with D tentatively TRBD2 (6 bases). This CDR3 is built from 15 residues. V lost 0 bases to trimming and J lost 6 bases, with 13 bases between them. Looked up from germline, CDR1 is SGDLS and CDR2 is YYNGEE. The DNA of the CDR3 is TGTGCCAGCAGCGTAGGGGGGGACGTGCCCAATGAGCAGTTCTTC. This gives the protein CASSVGGDVPNEQFF.

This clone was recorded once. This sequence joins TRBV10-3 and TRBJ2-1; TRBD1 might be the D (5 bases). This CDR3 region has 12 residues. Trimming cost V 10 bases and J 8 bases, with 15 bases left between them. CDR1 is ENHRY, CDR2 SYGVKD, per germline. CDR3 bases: TGTGCCACCCAGTCAGGGTCCGATGAGCAGTTCTTC. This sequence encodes CATQSGSDEQFF.

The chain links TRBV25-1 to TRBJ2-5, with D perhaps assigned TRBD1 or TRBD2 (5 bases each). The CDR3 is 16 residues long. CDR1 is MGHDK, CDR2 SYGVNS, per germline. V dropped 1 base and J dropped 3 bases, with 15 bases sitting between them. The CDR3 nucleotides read TGTGCCAGCAGTGAATTAGGGCGGCAGGGAGAAGAGACCCAGTACTTC. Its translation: CASSELGRQGEETQYF. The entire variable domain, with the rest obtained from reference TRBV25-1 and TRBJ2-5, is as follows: EADIYQTPRYLVIGTGKKITLECSQTMGHDKMYWYQQDPGMELHLIHYSYGVNSTEKGDLSSESTVSRIRTEHFPLTLESARPSHTSQYLCASSELGRQGEETQYFGPGTRLLVL.

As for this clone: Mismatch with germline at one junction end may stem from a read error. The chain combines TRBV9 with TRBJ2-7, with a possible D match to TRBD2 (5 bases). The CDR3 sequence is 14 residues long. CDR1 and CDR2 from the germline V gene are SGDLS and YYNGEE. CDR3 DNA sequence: TGTGCCAGCAGCGTAGCAGCGGACTTCTACGGGCAGTACTTC. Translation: CASSVAADFYGQYF.